Sequencing of this T cell receptor (beta chain) was carried out in a study of blood T cell repertoires in COVID-19 (TCRdb year 2020). With regard to the full study: Collaborator samples came from the United States, Italy and Spain and covered acute and convalescent phases of COVID-19. The material from the prospective study consisted of cDNA or gDNA derived from T cells, B-cell-depleted T cells, or PBMCs. The dataset comprised deeply sampled blood TCRbeta repertoires from subjects exposed to, actively infected with, or recovered from COVID-19. A freely available public database, intended as a resource for researchers studying the immune response to SARS-CoV-2, is where the repertoires were released. The samples were drawn from the first 160 participants of the ongoing ImmuneRACE study and from 1,254 subjects provided by 6 global collaborators. Nearly every sample came with metadata listing a de-identified subject ID, COVID-19 status, age in years and sex. HLA class I and class II types, where available, came from metadata supplied by the sample provider rather than from assay-based typing.

V has 6 bases trimmed and J has 5 bases trimmed; junction bases matching no gene number 6. Its CDR3 holds 15 amino acids, cysteine through phenylalanine. Here the CDR3 DNA is all that survives: 45 bases in frame from base 1. For CDR1 and CDR2, the germline V gene lists SGHTA and FQGNSA. The immunoSEQ Assay, a bias-controlled multiplex PCR, was used to amplify TCRbeta CDR3 regions from genomic DNA. Processing in the source paper ran as follows. The number of nucleated cells in each sample was estimated from the amplification of reference gene primers within the assay. To quantify the absolute abundance of each unique TCRbeta CDR3 rearrangement, sequence reads were collapsed and filtered. Productive Simpson clonality was computed per sample as the square root of Simpson's diversity index over productive rearrangements. Held by TCRdb, this immuneACCESS table contains in-frame sequences only and omits some clones. Under half of the omission traces to an unresolved V gene where checked; the cause of the rest is unknown. V and J calls and clone size come straight from that table; D and trimming were deduced from the DNA. Here the sample has around 250,000 clones; roughly 80% occur a single time. About 4.3% of the sample lies in the top ten.

Another Seattle source contributed samples from volunteer blood donors who had recovered from COVID-19. Whole blood was collected in K2EDTA tubes by collaborating institutions according to the institutions' own protocols. For TCRbeta analysis, collaborator samples were shipped as frozen whole blood, as isolated PBMCs, or as DNA extracted from either sample type. General study outcomes and caveats: The quantity of clinical and demographic metadata differed by source and by participant and was supplied without curation.

On this clone: It lacks a known antigen. The sample holds no much larger clone one base away, and base qualities are not on file.

Sequenced sample: peripheral blood. This clonotype was sampled from a man between 60 and 70 years old who had recovered from COVID-19. Here the chain combines TRBV7-2 and TRBJ2-7; 14 central nucleotides agree with TRBD2. Read as DNA, the sequence is TGTGCCAGCAGTTCGCCGGGACTAGCGGGAGACGAGCAGTACTTC. Its protein is CASSSPGLAGDEQYF. The full variable domain, with segments outside the CDR3 supplied by the reference TRBV7-2 and TRBJ2-7 proteins, appears as GAGVSQSPSNKVTEKGKDVELRCDPISGHTALYWYRQSLGQGLEFLIYFQGNSAPDKSGLPSDRFSAERTGGSVSTLTIQRTQQEDSAVYLCASSSPGLAGDEQYFGPGTRLTVT.